This T cell receptor beta chain originates from a study of regulatory T cells in long-lasting Graves disease. Arm-PCR of CDR3 regions and iRepertoire HTBI primers were used to build TCR beta libraries. TCRdb recomputed calls from the multiplex PCR reads with MiXCR, one row per CDR3 protein. Of roughly 560,000 distinct CDR3 sequences listed, 12% are singletons. Whole-study results and caveats: Persistent Graves' patients showed reduced TCR diversity versus newly diagnosed patients.

Ten or more counts support this clonotype. Antigen unknown. The CDR3 contains 14 residues. The V gene's germline CDR1 is MNHNS and CDR2 SASEGT. V trimming: 10 bases; J trimming: 4 bases; junction bases outside the gene matches: 11. The time point is: newly diagnosed GD, antithyroid drugs for less than 3 months. Following extraction of RNA from PBMCs, that RNA was used to make the TCR library. This same sample was also part of a study on T cells in Graves' hyperthyroidism and ophthalmopathy. That study adds: The diagnostic basis comprised clinical symptoms, serum thyroxine and TRAb, thyroid ultrasound and orbital computed tomography.

V gene TRBV6-1 combines with J gene TRBJ1-2, with TRBD1 matching 8 bases. The sequence was obtained from a woman aged 25-40 years with Graves disease. This material consisted of peripheral blood mononuclear cells (PBMCs), taken at new diagnosis, from a patient treated with antithyroid drugs. Here the CDR3 reads CATDSGQEGYGYTF. CDR3 nucleotide sequence: TGTGCCACAGACTCGGGACAGGAGGGCTATGGCTACACCTTC.